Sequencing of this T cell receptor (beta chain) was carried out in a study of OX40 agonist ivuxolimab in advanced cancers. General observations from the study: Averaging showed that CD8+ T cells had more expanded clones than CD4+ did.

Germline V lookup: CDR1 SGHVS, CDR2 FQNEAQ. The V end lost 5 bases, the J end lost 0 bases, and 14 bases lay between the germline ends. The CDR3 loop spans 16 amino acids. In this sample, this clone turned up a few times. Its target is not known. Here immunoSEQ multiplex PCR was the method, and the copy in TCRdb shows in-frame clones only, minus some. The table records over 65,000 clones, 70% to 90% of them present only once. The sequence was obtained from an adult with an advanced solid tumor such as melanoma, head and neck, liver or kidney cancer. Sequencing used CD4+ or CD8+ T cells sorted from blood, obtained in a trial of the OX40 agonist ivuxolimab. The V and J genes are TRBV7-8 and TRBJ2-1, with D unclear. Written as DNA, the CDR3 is TGTGCCAGCAGCAAAAGGTCCGTGAGCTCCTACAATGAGCAGTTCTTC. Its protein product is CASSKRSVSSYNEQFF. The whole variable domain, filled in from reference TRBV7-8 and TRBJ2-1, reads GAGVSQSPRYKVAKRGQDVALRCDPISGHVSLFWYQQALGQGPEFLTYFQNEAQLDKSGLPSDRFFAERPEGSVSTLKIQRTQQEDSAVYLCASSKRSVSSYNEQFFGPGTRLTVL.